This TCR beta chain originates from a study of T cells in Graves' hyperthyroidism and ophthalmopathy. Whole-study findings and limits: Most clonotypes expanded in the thyroid (above 0.001) were also present in blood.

Germline V gene data show CDR1 as MNHEY and CDR2 as SMNVEV (reference sequence). The CDR3 consists of 15 residues. The V end lost 0 bases, the J end lost 2 bases, and 7 bases lay between the germline ends. Orbital computed tomography, thyroid ultrasound, serum thyroxine and TRAb, and clinical symptoms together informed the diagnoses. Fresh peripheral blood, approximately 10 ml, was the source of the PBMCs. This clonotype was counted between two and nine times. Its antigen remains unidentified. TCR beta CDR3 regions were amplified from RNA. HTBI primers were employed in a first-round RT-PCR of the TCR CDR3. TCRdb used MiXCR to reprocess the multiplex PCR reads, holding one entry per CDR3 protein. The sample has about 560,000 distinct CDR3 sequences; approximately 16% are singletons.

The sample comprised blood. The clonotype was recovered from a young woman with Graves' hyperthyroidism. V gene TRBV27 combines with J gene TRBJ1-4; D is undetermined. The CDR3 is CASSLSGITNEKLFF. The CDR3, as DNA: TGTGCCAGCAGTTTATCGGGGATTACTAATGAAAAACTGTTTTTT.